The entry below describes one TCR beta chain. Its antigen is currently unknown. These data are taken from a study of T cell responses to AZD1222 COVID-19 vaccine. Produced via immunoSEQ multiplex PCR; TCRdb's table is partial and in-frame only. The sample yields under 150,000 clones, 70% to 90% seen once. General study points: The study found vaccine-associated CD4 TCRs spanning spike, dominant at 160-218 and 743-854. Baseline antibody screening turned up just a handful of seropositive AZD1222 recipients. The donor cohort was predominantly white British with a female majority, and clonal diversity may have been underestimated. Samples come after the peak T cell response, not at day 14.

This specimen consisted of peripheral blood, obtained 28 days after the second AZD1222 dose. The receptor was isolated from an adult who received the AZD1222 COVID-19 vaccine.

CDR3 DNA: TGTGCCTGGAGTCCATTGGGGGACACTGAAGCTTTCTTT. Its translation: CAWSPLGDTEAFF. V usage is TRBV30 and J usage is TRBJ1-1; maybe TRBD1 (5 bases). In germline, CDR1 is GTSNPN, CDR2 SVGIG (reference sequence). CDR3 length equals 13 residues. V shed 2 bases and J shed 3 bases, with 10 bases lying between them.